The 25 T cell receptor beta chains reported below all come from one sample, sequenced in a study of tumor and adjacent non-tumor tissue in lung cancer. A modified ARM-PCR protocol with three rounds of nested PCR amplified TCRbeta. One entry per CDR3 protein results from TCRdb running MiXCR on the multiplex PCR reads. The sample contains 70,000 to 90,000 distinct CDR3 sequences, over 70% of which appear only once. No cell sorting was done before RNA was extracted from the tissue. The sequenced sample was lung tumor tissue. The receptor source for this set is a woman in her forties or fifties with non-small cell lung cancer.

The rearrangement links TRBV6-2 or TRBV6-3 to TRBJ2-1, with TRBD2 matching 8 bases. The CDR3 runs to 14 residues. Germline-derived CDR1 and CDR2 are MNHEY and SVGEGT. V was pared by 5 bases and J by 6 bases, with 6 bases of the junction left unmatched. The CDR3 nucleotides read TGTGCCAGCAGTAACGGGACTAGTTGCAATGAGCAGTTCTTC. Its translation is CASSNGTSCNEQFF.

The sample holds a few counts of this clonotype. Germline is not matched at one junction end, which may reflect a read error. The chain is built from TRBV5-6 and TRBJ2-3; D ambiguous. CDR1 and CDR2 (germline): SGHDT, YYEEEE. CDR3 length equals 13 residues. The CDR3 here is CTSSLISKDTQYF. The DNA for the CDR3 is TGTACCAGCAGCTTAATATCCAAAGATACGCAGTATTTT. Full variable domain (missing parts from reference TRBV5-6 and TRBJ2-3): DAGVTQSPTHLIKTRGQQVTLRCSPKSGHDTVSWYQQALGQGPQFIFQYYEEEERQRGNFPDRFSGHQFPNYSSELNVNALLLGDSALYLCTSSLISKDTQYFGPGTRLTVL.

The chain uses TRBV5-1 and TRBJ2-1; 16 bases line up with TRBD2. Germline CDR1 and CDR2: SGHRS and YFSETQ. V dropped 4 bases and J dropped 4; count of bases not matched to a gene: 8. The CDR3 sequence is 18 residues long. The DNA of the CDR3 is TGCGCCAGCAGCCTGGGACTAGCGGGAGGGCATTTATACAATGAGCAGTTCTTC. It codes for CASSLGLAGGHLYNEQFF.

Remarks on this clonotype: In this CDR3 the conserved last residue, phenylalanine or tryptophan, is missing, so a read error is likely. The limits of the CDR3 on the DNA are not certain, so only TCRdb's listed CDR3 is given. The V gene is TRBV6-2 or TRBV6-3, the J gene TRBJ2-7. The CDR3 spans 14 residues, counting both ends. Germline CDR1 reads MNHEY; CDR2 reads SVGEGT. The chain's CDR3 is CASSLGGNSYEHYL.

Points on this clonotype: A read error is likely, as this CDR3 ends without the conserved phenylalanine or tryptophan. The rearrangement joins TRBV4-2 to TRBJ2-3; D not resolved. In germline, CDR1 is LGHNA, CDR2 YNFKEQ. The CDR3 is 13 residues long. The CDR3 DNA follows: TGTGCCAGTAGCCAAGATAATCCAGATACGCAGTATTAT. It encodes CASSQDNPDTQYY.

The chain couples TRBV6-6 to TRBJ1-5; D uncertain. The germline V and J ends were trimmed by 6 bases and 7 bases, with 16 bases remaining between them. The CDR3 is made up of 14 amino acids. From germline, CDR1 is MNHNY and CDR2 SVGAGI (reference sequence). This chain's CDR3 is CASSTQVLEQPQHF. In DNA, the CDR3 is TGTGCCAGCAGCACTCAGGTTCTAGAACAGCCCCAGCATTTT.

Comments on this clonotype: One end of the junction is discordant with germline, which a read error may explain. The V gene is TRBV20-1, the J gene TRBJ2-3; D might be TRBD2 (6 bases). The CDR3 length is 14 residues. The germline gives CDR1 DFQATT, CDR2 SNEGSKA (reference sequence). The CDR3 DNA follows: TGCAGTGCTATGCGGGACCCTATCACAAATACGCAGTATTTT. Amino acids: CSAMRDPITNTQYF.

Concerning this clonotype: This may arise from a read error, as a much more abundant clone is one base away. The rearrangement links TRBV19 to TRBJ2-6; TRBD1 is a possible D gene (5 bases). The CDR3 has 16 residues. Looked up from germline, CDR1 is LNHDA and CDR2 is SQIVND (reference sequence). The CDR3 DNA reads TGTGTCAGTAGTGGGGCCACACGCTCTGGGGCCAACGTCCTGACTTTC. Amino acid sequence: CVSSGATRSGANVLTF. The full variable domain, its missing parts supplied by reference TRBV19 and TRBJ2-6, is DGGITQSPKYLFRKEGQNVTLSCEQNLNHDAMYWYRQDPGQGLRLIYYSQIVNDFQKGDIAEGYSVSREKKESFPLTVTSAQKNPTAFYLCVSSGATRSGANVLTFGAGSRLTVL.

The V call is TRBV29-1, the J call TRBJ2-1; 7 nucleotides line up with TRBD2. The length of the CDR3 is 16 residues. Germline CDR1 SQVTM, CDR2 ANQGSEA. The junction had 19 bases not matched to a gene; V was cut back by 8 bases and J by 6 bases. As DNA, the CDR3 is TGCAGCATGGTTAAGGGACTACCGGGAGTAGGCAATGAGCAGTTCTTC. Translating it yields CSMVKGLPGVGNEQFF.

Points on this clonotype: This may arise from a read error, as a much more abundant clone is one base away. CDR3 loop: CNAREADYYEQYF. The CDR3, as DNA: TGCAATGCTAGAGAGGCGGACTACTACGAGCAGTACTTC. J is TRBJ2-7 and V is TRBV20-1; D possibly corresponds to TRBD2 (6 bases). In germline, CDR1 is DFQATT, CDR2 SNEGSKA (reference sequence). The length of the CDR3 is 13 residues.

V and J are TRBV5-1 and TRBJ2-7; perhaps TRBD2 as D (5 bases). The CDR3 consists of 14 residues. V shed 4 bases and J shed 3 bases, with 14 bases lying between them. Germline V CDR1 and CDR2: SGHRS, YFSETQ. The CDR3 loop is CASSASLAGYEQYF. The CDR3 nucleotides are TGCGCCAGCAGCGCCAGCCTGGCGGGCTACGAGCAGTACTTC. The full variable domain, rest sourced from reference TRBV5-1 and TRBJ2-7, is KAGVTQTPRYLIKTRGQQVTLSCSPISGHRSVSWYQQTPGQGLQFLFEYFSETQRNKGNFPGRFSGRQFSNSRSEMNVSTLELGDSALYLCASSASLAGYEQYFGPGTRLTVT.

This clonotype was detected a few times. This clone may be a read error of a much larger clone one base away. V is TRBV28 and J is TRBJ2-7; 9 bases align to TRBD2. Germline lookup yields CDR1 MDHEN and CDR2 SYDVKM. The trim removed 4 bases at V and 2 bases at J, leaving 6 bases unmatched. This CDR3 spans 15 amino acids. The CDR3 sequence is CASSSVGGRAYEQYF. The CDR3 DNA reads as TGTGCCAGCAGTTCTGTGGGCGGGAGGGCCTACGAGCAGTACTTC.

This clonotype was found once. Relative to the germline gene, one junction end is altered; a read error may explain this. The chain carries TRBV11-3 and TRBJ2-1; maybe TRBD1 (5 bases). The CDR3 covers 15 residues. Germline CDR1 SGHNT, CDR2 YENEEA. The CDR3 nucleotides are TGTACCAGCAATAACCGTGACAGCTCCTACAATGAGCAGTTCTTC. Encoded protein: CTSNNRDSSYNEQFF.

Turning to this clonotype: Its ends do not fully match the called genes, so a read error is possible. The rearrangement joins TRBV4-2 to TRBJ2-7; TRBD1 or TRBD2 may be the D gene (5 bases each). Germline V gives CDR1 LGHNA, CDR2 YNFKEQ. CDR3 size: 14 residues. The CDR3 DNA reads as TGTGCCAGCAGCCAAGGAGGGGCAGTCTACGGGCAGTATTTC. It encodes CASSQGGAVYGQYF.

V gene TRBV6-5 combines with J gene TRBJ2-5, with D unclear. The CDR3 loop spans 16 amino acids. CDR1 and CDR2 from the germline V gene are MNHEY and SVGAGI. The V end lost 6 bases, the J end lost 1 base, and 18 bases lay between the germline ends. CDR3 bases: TGTGCCAGCAGCTACGACACTCAAAGGGTCCAAGAGACCCAGTACTTC. It yields the protein CASSYDTQRVQETQYF.

About this clonotype: An end of the junction differs from the germline gene, which may be a read error. V gene TRBV11-1 combines with J gene TRBJ2-6; a weak D match, TRBD1 (6 bases). CDR1 is SGHAT, CDR2 FQDESV, per germline (reference sequence). The CDR3 sequence is 15 residues long. CDR3 amino acids: CASRLGGSGANVLTF. In nucleotides, the CDR3 is TGTGCCAGCAGGTTAGGGGGTTCTGGAGCCAACGTCCTGACTTTC. Variable domain in full (rest from reference TRBV11-1 and TRBJ2-6): EAEVAQSPRYKITEKSQAVAFWCDPISGHATLYWYRQILGQGPELLVQFQDESVVDDSQLPKDRFSAERLKGVDSTLKIQPAELGDSAMYLCASRLGGSGANVLTFGAGSRLTVL.

Note on this clonotype: A much larger clone lies one base from this, so it may be a read error. The chain couples TRBV20-1 to TRBJ2-2; no clear D. This CDR3 spans 13 amino acids. CDR1 is DFQATT, CDR2 SNEGSKA, per germline (reference sequence). The CDR3 region has the DNA TGCAGTGCTAGAGAACACATCACCTGGGAGCTGTTTTTT. Protein: CSAREHITWELFF.

About this clonotype itself: The missing conserved phenylalanine or tryptophan at the end of this CDR3 makes a read error likely. The DNA is left out, because the CDR3 cannot be placed on it with certainty; the CDR3 is given as TCRdb lists it. V and J are TRBV29-1 and TRBJ1-1. The CDR3 is 13 amino acids long, termini counted. CDR1 and CDR2 from the germline V gene are SQVTM and ANQGSEA. Here the CDR3 reads CNVGRPMNTETFI.

The V call is TRBV6-1, the J call TRBJ1-4, with D perhaps matching TRBD1 (6 bases). This CDR3 is built from 15 residues. CDR1 is MNHNS and CDR2 is SASEGT in the germline V gene. The CDR3 DNA sequence: TGTACCAACAAGGGGACACCCGGATCGCGTGAAAAACTGTTTTTT. It codes for CTNKGTPGSREKLFF.

To note about this clonotype: A much larger clone lies one base from this, so it may be a read error. The chain has TRBV28 and TRBJ2-7; weak D call: TRBD1 (6 bases). The CDR3 is 14 amino acids. Germline-derived CDR1 and CDR2 are MDHEN and SYDVKM. V was trimmed by 5 bases and J by 2 bases, leaving 13 bases between them. This CDR3 reads CASSDRRLPYEQYF. In DNA, the CDR3 is TGTGCCAGCAGTGACAGGAGGTTGCCCTACGAGCAGTACTTC.

This clonotype appeared once. The CDR3 does not end in the conserved phenylalanine or tryptophan, so this is likely a read error. This chain joins TRBV4-1 and TRBJ2-4, with D uncertain. Germline V CDR1 and CDR2: MGHRA, YSYEKL. The CDR3 extends over 18 amino acids. CDR3 sequence reads: CTSSQVDMGLAAKNIQYL. CDR3 sequence (DNA): TGCACCAGCAGCCAAGTCGATATGGGCCTCGCAGCCAAAAACATTCAGTACCTC.

For this clonotype: A much larger clonotype is one base distant, so this may be a read error. The genes are TRBV20-1 and TRBJ1-5; D uncertain. Looked up from germline, CDR1 is DFQATT and CDR2 is SNEGSKA (reference sequence). V lost 5 bases to trimming and J lost 6 bases, with 2 bases between them. This CDR3 has 9 residues. CDR3 bases: TGCAGTGCTGGTCAGCCCCAGCATTTT. It is translated as CSAGQPQHF.

Concerning this clonotype itself: Germline and junction disagree at one end, which may indicate a read error. The chain combines TRBV6-2 or TRBV6-3 with TRBJ2-7; 7 nucleotides match TRBD1. Germline CDR1 and CDR2: MNHEY and SVGEGT. This CDR3 is built from 14 residues. CDR3 sequence: CASSYRDSSCEQYF. The CDR3 DNA reads as TGTGCCAGTAGTTACCGGGACAGCTCCTGCGAGCAGTACTTC.

As regards this clonotype: This may stem from a read error, because a much larger clone lies one nucleotide away. The chain recombines TRBV7-2 with TRBJ2-7; TRBD2 is a possible D gene (5 bases). Trimming stripped 3 bases from V and 6 bases from J, with 9 bases between. Germline V gives CDR1 SGHTA, CDR2 FQGNSA. CDR3 length: 12 amino acids. The CDR3 sequence: CASSFGLCEQYF. The CDR3 DNA reads TGTGCCAGCAGCTTCGGACTTTGCGAGCAGTACTTC.

In the case of this clonotype: The junction differs from germline at one of its ends, possibly a read error. The V call is TRBV12-3 or TRBV12-4, the J call TRBJ1-5; D might be TRBD1 (5 bases). The CDR3 is made up of 14 amino acids. The CDR3 loop is CASRRGRGNQPQHF. CDR3 coding DNA: TGTGCCAGCAGGCGGGGACGGGGGAATCAACCCCAGCATTTT.